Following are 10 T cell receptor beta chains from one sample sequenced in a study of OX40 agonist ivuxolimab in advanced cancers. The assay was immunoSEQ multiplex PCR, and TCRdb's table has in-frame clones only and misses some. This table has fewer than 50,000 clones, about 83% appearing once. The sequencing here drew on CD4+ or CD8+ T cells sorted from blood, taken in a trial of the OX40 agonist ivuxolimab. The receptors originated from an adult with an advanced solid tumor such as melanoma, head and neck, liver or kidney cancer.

The chain's CDR3 is CASSPQGQGHYGYTF. The CDR3, as DNA: TGTGCCAGCAGCCCGCAGGGCCAGGGCCACTATGGCTACACCTTC. The V gene is TRBV7-3, the J gene TRBJ1-2, with D perhaps matching TRBD1 (5 bases). V lost 5 bases and J 3 bases, leaving 16 bases between the germline ends. Germline CDR1 SGHTA, CDR2 FQGTGA. The CDR3 spans 15 residues. The full variable domain, with the rest looked up from reference TRBV7-3 and TRBJ1-2, is GAGVSQTPSNKVTEKGKYVELRCDPISGHTALYWYRQSLGQGPEFLIYFQGTGAADDSGLPNDRFFAVRPEGSVSTLKIQRTERGDSAVYLCASSPQGQGHYGYTFGSGTRLTVV.

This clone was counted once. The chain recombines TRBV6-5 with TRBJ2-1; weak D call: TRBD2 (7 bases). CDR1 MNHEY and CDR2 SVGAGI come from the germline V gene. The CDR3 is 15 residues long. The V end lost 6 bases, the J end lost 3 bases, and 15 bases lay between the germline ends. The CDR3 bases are TGTGCCAGCAGCTTACGGGGGGCCAGCTACAATGAGCAGTTCTTC. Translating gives CASSLRGASYNEQFF.

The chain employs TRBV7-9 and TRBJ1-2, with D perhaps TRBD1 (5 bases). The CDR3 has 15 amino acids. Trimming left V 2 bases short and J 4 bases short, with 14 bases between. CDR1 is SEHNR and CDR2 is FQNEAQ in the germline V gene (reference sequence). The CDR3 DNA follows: TGTGCCAGCAGCTTACCCGGGGACCTCTTCTATGGCTACACCTTC. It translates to CASSLPGDLFYGYTF.

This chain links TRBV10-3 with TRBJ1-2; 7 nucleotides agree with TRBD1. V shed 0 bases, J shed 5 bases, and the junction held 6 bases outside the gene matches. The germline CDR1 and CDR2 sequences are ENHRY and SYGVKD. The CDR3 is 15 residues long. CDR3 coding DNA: TGTGCCATCAGTGAGTCGACAGGGTCTTCTTATGGCTACACCTTC. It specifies CAISESTGSSYGYTF.

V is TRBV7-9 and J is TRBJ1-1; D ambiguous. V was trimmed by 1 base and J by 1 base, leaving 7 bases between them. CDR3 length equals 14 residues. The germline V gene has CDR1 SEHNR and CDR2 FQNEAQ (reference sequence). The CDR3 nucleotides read TGTGCCAGCAGCTTAGTTGGGTCGAACACTGAAGCTTTCTTT. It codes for CASSLVGSNTEAFF.

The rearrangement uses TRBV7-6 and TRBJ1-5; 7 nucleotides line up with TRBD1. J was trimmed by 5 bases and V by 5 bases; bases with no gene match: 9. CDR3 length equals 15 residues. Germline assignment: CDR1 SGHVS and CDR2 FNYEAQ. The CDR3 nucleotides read TGTGCCAGCAGCCCAGGGGGAGGTTTTCATCAGCCCCAGCATTTT. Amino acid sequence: CASSPGGGFHQPQHF.

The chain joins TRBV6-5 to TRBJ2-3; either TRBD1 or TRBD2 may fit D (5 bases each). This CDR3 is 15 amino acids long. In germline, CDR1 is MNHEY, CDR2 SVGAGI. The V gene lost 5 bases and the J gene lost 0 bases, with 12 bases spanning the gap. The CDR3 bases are TGTGCCAGCAGTCCCCAGGGCGGGAGCACAGATACGCAGTATTTT. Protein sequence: CASSPQGGSTDTQYF.

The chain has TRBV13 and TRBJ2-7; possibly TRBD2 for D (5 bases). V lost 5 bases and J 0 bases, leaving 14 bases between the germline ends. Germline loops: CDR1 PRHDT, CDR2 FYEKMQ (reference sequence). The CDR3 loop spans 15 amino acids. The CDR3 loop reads CASSHHGVSSYEQYF. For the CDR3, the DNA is TGTGCCAGCAGCCACCACGGGGTGAGCTCCTACGAGCAGTACTTC.

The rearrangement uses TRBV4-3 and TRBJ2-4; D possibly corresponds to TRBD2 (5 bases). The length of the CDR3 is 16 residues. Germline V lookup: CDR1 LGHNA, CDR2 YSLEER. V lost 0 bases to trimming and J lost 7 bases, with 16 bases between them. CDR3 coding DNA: TGCGCCAGCAGCCAAGAGGGCGGGTTTAGTATGAACATTCAGTACTTC. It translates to CASSQEGGFSMNIQYF.

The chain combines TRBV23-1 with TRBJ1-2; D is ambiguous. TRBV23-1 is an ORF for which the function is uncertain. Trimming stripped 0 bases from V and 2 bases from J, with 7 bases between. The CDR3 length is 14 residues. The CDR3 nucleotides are TGCGCCAGCAGTCAATCGGACCTGAACTATGGCTACACCTTC. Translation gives CASSQSDLNYGYTF.